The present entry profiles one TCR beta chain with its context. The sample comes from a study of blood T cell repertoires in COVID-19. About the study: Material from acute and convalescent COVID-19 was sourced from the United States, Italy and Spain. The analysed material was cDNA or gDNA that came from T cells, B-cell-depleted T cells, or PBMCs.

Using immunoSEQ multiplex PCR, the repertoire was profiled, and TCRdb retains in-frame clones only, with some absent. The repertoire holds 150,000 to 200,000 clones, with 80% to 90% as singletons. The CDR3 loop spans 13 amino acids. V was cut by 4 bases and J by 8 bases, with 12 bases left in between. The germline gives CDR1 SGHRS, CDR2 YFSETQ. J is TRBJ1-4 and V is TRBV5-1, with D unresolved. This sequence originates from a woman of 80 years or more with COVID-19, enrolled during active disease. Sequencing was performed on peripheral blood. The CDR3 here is CASSPDSFEKLFF. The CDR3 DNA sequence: TGCGCCAGCAGCCCAGACTCGTTCGAAAAACTGTTTTTT.